The entry below describes one T cell receptor beta chain. Antigen unknown. The data are from a study of identical twins. Notes on the study in general: Where out-of-frame alpha sequences were twin-shared, they showed excess low generation probability. Memory repertoires lacked the insertion deficit that abundant cord blood beta clonotypes showed. In zero-insertion analyses, partial confounding could arise from invariant MAIT and iNKT cells.

Unique molecular identifiers were present on the cDNA, which also gained a universal primer site by template switching. TCRdb reprocessed the 5' RACE reads via MiXCR and lists one record per CDR3 protein. The sample comprises 700,000 or so distinct CDR3 sequences, 8.6% of which are singletons, and more than 0.75% rests with the top ten. Looked up from germline, CDR1 is SGHRS and CDR2 is YFSETQ. The CDR3 covers 16 residues. V lost 2 bases and J lost 2; bases outside the gene matches: 8. These same records also appear under a second study, on yellow fever vaccine responses in identical twins.

Sequencing used PBMCs. The clonotype was recovered from a young woman in good health. J is TRBJ2-5 and V is TRBV5-1; the match to TRBD1 covers 8 bases. The CDR3 DNA reads TGCGCCAGCAGCTTCGGACAGGGTCTCACTCAAGAGACCCAGTACTTC. This codes for CASSFGQGLTQETQYF. Filled out from reference TRBV5-1 and TRBJ2-5, the complete variable domain reads KAGVTQTPRYLIKTRGQQVTLSCSPISGHRSVSWYQQTPGQGLQFLFEYFSETQRNKGNFPGRFSGRQFSNSRSEMNVSTLELGDSALYLCASSFGQGLTQETQYFGPGTRLLVL.